Below are 18 T cell receptor beta chains sequenced from a single sample in a study of OX40 agonist ivuxolimab in advanced cancers. This table comes from immunoSEQ multiplex PCR, and its TCRdb copy is limited to in-frame clones, with some not included. The sample holds 80,000 or so clones, over 70% seen once. The source was CD4+ or CD8+ T cells sorted from blood, collected in a trial of the OX40 agonist ivuxolimab. The source of these receptors is an adult with an advanced solid tumor such as melanoma, head and neck, liver or kidney cancer.

This chain's CDR3 is CASSWDVFTGELFF. CDR3 in DNA: TGTGCCAGCAGTTGGGACGTATTCACCGGGGAGCTGTTTTTT. The chain has TRBV2 and TRBJ2-2; D is perhaps TRBD1 or TRBD2 (5 bases each). Trimming cost V 5 bases and J 4 bases, with 11 bases left between them. Germline loops: CDR1 SNHLY, CDR2 FYNNEI. The CDR3 loop spans 14 amino acids. The complete variable domain, with remaining parts taken from reference TRBV2 and TRBJ2-2, reads EPEVTQTPSHQVTQMGQEVILRCVPISNHLYFYWYRQILGQKVEFLVSFYNNEISEKSEIFDDQFSVERPDGSNFTLKIRSTKLEDSAMYFCASSWDVFTGELFFGEGSRLTVL.

The rearrangement joins TRBV15 to TRBJ2-7, with TRBD2 as a possible D gene (6 bases). The CDR3 sequence is 14 residues long. Germline V gives CDR1 LNHNV, CDR2 YYDKDF (reference sequence). The ends were cut back, 1 base at V and 7 bases at J, with 14 bases in the middle. In DNA form, the CDR3 reads TGTGCCACCAGCAGAGGACTAGGAGAGTCAGAGCAGTACTTC. This gives the protein CATSRGLGESEQYF.

This chain joins TRBV7-9 and TRBJ2-1; TRBD1 matches at 12 bases. CDR1 SEHNR and CDR2 FQNEAQ come from the germline V gene (reference sequence). V trimming: 7 bases; J trimming: 8 bases; junction bases outside the gene matches: 12. The CDR3 contains 16 residues. CDR3 sequence (DNA): TGTGCCAGCATCAGGAACCGGGACAGGGGGCCCGATGAGCAGTTCTTC. Translated: CASIRNRDRGPDEQFF.

The chain joins TRBV7-8 to TRBJ2-7; weak D call: TRBD2 (5 bases). V lost 0 bases, J lost 0 bases, and 15 bases lay in between. This CDR3 is built from 17 residues. Germline CDR1 and CDR2: SGHVS and FQNEAQ. The chain's CDR3 is CASSLARLAIPSYEQYF. The CDR3, as DNA: TGTGCCAGCAGCTTAGCGCGGCTAGCTATACCCTCCTACGAGCAGTACTTC.

This clone was seen just once. The chain carries TRBV15 and TRBJ1-1; possibly TRBD1 for D (5 bases). The V gene's germline CDR1 is LNHNV and CDR2 YYDKDF (reference sequence). Trimming took 4 bases from V and 2 from J, leaving 11 bases between them. The CDR3 runs to 14 residues. The CDR3 coding sequence is TGTGCCACCAGCATAAACAGGTACAACACTGAAGCTTTCTTT. Amino acids: CATSINRYNTEAFF.

The chain has TRBV18 and TRBJ2-3; 7 nucleotides align to TRBD1. J gave up 0 bases and V 3 bases, and 6 bases lay outside the gene matches. The CDR3 length is 16 residues. Germline V lookup: CDR1 KGHSH, CDR2 LQKENI. This chain's CDR3 is CASSPTGQVSTDTQYF. The CDR3 DNA sequence: TGTGCCAGCTCACCGACAGGACAGGTTAGCACAGATACGCAGTATTTT.

CDR3 nucleotides: TGTGCCAGCAACCCTGTTGGCGGGGGGGTAAACGGGGAGCTGTTTTTT. It is translated as CASNPVGGGVNGELFF. This sequence joins TRBV6-6 and TRBJ2-2; 9 bases map to TRBD2. This CDR3 spans 16 amino acids. Germline V lookup: CDR1 MNHNY, CDR2 SVGAGI (reference sequence). V lost 7 bases to trimming and J lost 7 bases; unmatched junction nucleotides: 13.

The chain is built from TRBV28 and TRBJ2-7; D possibly corresponds to TRBD1 (6 bases). Germline assignment: CDR1 MDHEN and CDR2 SYDVKM. The CDR3 totals 11 residues. The V end was cut by 8 bases, the J end by 7 bases, with 12 bases between. This chain's CDR3 is CASSLRGEQYF. The CDR3 bases are TGTGCCAGCTCTTTAAGGGGGGAGCAGTACTTC.

V is TRBV7-3 and J is TRBJ2-3; 12 bases agree with TRBD2. The germline gives CDR1 SGHTA, CDR2 FQGTGA. Trimming at V came to 4 bases and at J to 0 bases, leaving 8 bases not matched to a gene. This CDR3 region has 18 residues. CDR3 sequence: CASSSRAGTSGSTDTQYF. The CDR3 nucleotides are TGTGCCAGCAGCTCTCGGGCCGGGACTAGCGGGAGCACAGATACGCAGTATTTT.

For the CDR3, the DNA is TGTGCCAGCAGCGTCCAGGGGGCGGGTGGCTACACCTTC. Its protein product is CASSVQGAGGYTF. The rearrangement uses TRBV7-9 and TRBJ1-2; TRBD1 matches 8 bases. Germline V gene lookup returns CDR1 SEHNR and CDR2 FQNEAQ (reference sequence). V was clipped by 5 bases and J by 7 bases; unmatched bases: 6. CDR3 length: 13 residues.

The rearrangement joins TRBV27 to TRBJ1-1; no clear D. Trimming shortened V by 6 bases and J by 4 bases, and 18 bases separated the two germline ends. Germline V gene sequence: CDR1 MNHEY, CDR2 SMNVEV (reference sequence). This CDR3 comprises 15 residues. The CDR3 DNA sequence: TGTGCCAGCAGCCCTTTGTTAAGGGTCGGCACTGAAGCTTTCTTT. Protein: CASSPLLRVGTEAFF.

The J gene is TRBJ2-5, the V gene TRBV9, with a tentative D call TRBD1 (7 bases). The end of the DNA aligns better with TRBJ2-7, so the J call may be wrong. This CDR3 has 15 residues. Germline V CDR1 and CDR2: SGDLS, YYNGEE. The CDR3 sequence is CASSVGVGQRDEQYF. CDR3 bases: TGTGCCAGCAGCGTAGGAGTGGGACAGCGGGACGAGCAGTACTTC.

The gene calls are TRBV28 and TRBJ2-7; D perhaps matches TRBD1 (5 bases). The germline gives CDR1 MDHEN, CDR2 SYDVKM. CDR3 size: 13 residues. Trimming shortened V by 2 bases and J by 8 bases, and 13 bases separated the two germline ends. This CDR3 is CASSLGQGEKQYF. In DNA, the CDR3 is TGTGCCAGCAGTTTAGGGCAGGGTGAGAAGCAGTACTTC.

V is TRBV28 and J is TRBJ1-5; possible D gene TRBD1, 5 bases. Germline V gene data show CDR1 as MDHEN and CDR2 as SYDVKM. This CDR3 spans 15 amino acids. V was cut by 6 bases and J by 2 bases, with 14 bases left in between. The CDR3 here is CASRNRMTRNQPQHF. In nucleotides, the CDR3 is TGTGCCAGCAGGAACAGGATGACGCGCAATCAGCCCCAGCATTTT.

This clone has just a few counts. The J gene is TRBJ2-1, the V gene TRBV2; D uncertain. The V end was cut by 4 bases, the J end by 0 bases, with 13 bases between. Germline values: CDR1 SNHLY, CDR2 FYNNEI. The CDR3 spans 16 residues. Here the CDR3 DNA reads TGTGCCAGCAGTGTCCGTGGTACGAGCTCCTACAATGAGCAGTTCTTC. It translates to CASSVRGTSSYNEQFF. Together with reference TRBV2 and TRBJ2-1, the CDR3 gives the full variable domain: EPEVTQTPSHQVTQMGQEVILRCVPISNHLYFYWYRQILGQKVEFLVSFYNNEISEKSEIFDDQFSVERPDGSNFTLKIRSTKLEDSAMYFCASSVRGTSSYNEQFFGPGTRLTVL.

The chain is built from TRBV11-3 and TRBJ2-7; 11 nucleotides align to TRBD2. There are 15 residues in the CDR3. Germline CDR1 and CDR2: SGHNT and YENEEA. V lost 4 bases and J lost 0; bases outside the gene matches: 2. In DNA, the CDR3 is TGTGCCAGCAGCTCTGGGACTAGCGGCTCCTACGAGCAGTACTTC. It codes for CASSSGTSGSYEQYF. The whole variable domain, remainder taken from reference TRBV11-3 and TRBJ2-7, is EAGVVQSPRYKIIEKKQPVAFWCNPISGHNTLYWYLQNLGQGPELLIRYENEEAVDDSQLPKDRFSAERLKGVDSTLKIQPAELGDSAVYLCASSSGTSGSYEQYFGPGTRLTVT.

The V and J genes are TRBV7-2 and TRBJ2-7; perhaps TRBD1 as D (7 bases). V was cut by 5 bases and J by 3 bases, with 14 bases left in between. The germline gives CDR1 SGHTA, CDR2 FQGNSA. This CDR3 has 14 amino acids. The CDR3: CASSPRQGGYEQYF. CDR3 in DNA: TGTGCCAGCAGCCCTCGACAGGGAGGCTACGAGCAGTACTTC. The variable domain in full, with the rest retrieved from reference TRBV7-2 and TRBJ2-7, is GAGVSQSPSNKVTEKGKDVELRCDPISGHTALYWYRQSLGQGLEFLIYFQGNSAPDKSGLPSDRFSAERTGGSVSTLTIQRTQQEDSAVYLCASSPRQGGYEQYFGPGTRLTVT.

The chain couples TRBV4-3 to TRBJ2-1; 8 positions agree with TRBD2. V gave up 0 bases and J gave up 4 bases; unmatched junction bases: 8. In germline, CDR1 is LGHNA, CDR2 YSLEER. The CDR3 extends over 17 amino acids. In nucleotides, the CDR3 is TGCGCCAGCAGCCAAGATCCCCCGGGACTAGGGTACAATGAGCAGTTCTTC. Its protein product is CASSQDPPGLGYNEQFF.